This TCR beta chain was identified in a study of human T cells and chemical hapten exposure. Across the study: Sensitization used 2% DPC on about 2 cm by about 2 cm upper inner arm skin. Epicutaneous patch tests delivered 0.01% DPC to the upper back, with evaluation at 6 days. Chiefly women, the patients showed alopecia areata, totalis or universalis.

Each CDR3 protein gets one entry after TCRdb re-called the RACE reads with MiXCR. The sample carries approximately 160,000 distinct CDR3 sequences, 28% recorded once. As to time point: patch test 3, about 24 weeks after DPC sensitization. Treatment described: therapeutic diphenylcyclopropenone sensitization with weekly scalp DPC. The length of the CDR3 is 18 residues. Looked up from germline, CDR1 is LGHDT and CDR2 is YNNKEL (reference sequence). Trimming pared 2 bases from V and 4 bases from J, leaving 20 bases between. Overall study findings and caveats: PT1 expanded TCR counts and patch test score were linked, and their correlation was positive.

On this clonotype: Its antigen is undetermined.

Source: whole blood, taken in connection with sensitization to the hapten diphenylcyclopropenone (DPC). The clonotype comes from a woman between 18 and 29 years old with alopecia areata. Some clones in this sample may be carry-over from other donors' samples. The chain combines TRBV3-1 with TRBJ2-2; a weak D match, TRBD2 (6 bases). The CDR3 coding sequence is TGTGCCAGCAGCCAAAAACTTTCGACTAGATGGGGCACCGGGGAGCTGTTTTTT. Protein product: CASSQKLSTRWGTGELFF.